This T cell receptor (beta chain) emerged from a study of blood T cell repertoires in COVID-19. As for the study in general: Spain, Italy and the United States supplied samples that represented acute and convalescent COVID-19.

The sample holds a few counts of this clone. Sequencing used immunoSEQ multiplex PCR; TCRdb keeps in-frame clones, though not all of them. The sample gives approximately 210,000 clones, approximately 82% of which show up once; approximately 2.6% is in the top ten. This receptor was obtained from a woman aged 65 to 85 with active or convalescent COVID-19. Sequenced material: peripheral blood.

CDR3 nucleotide sequence: TGTGCCAGCAGCTTCAAACAGGGGAATGGCTACACCTTC. This codes for CASSFKQGNGYTF. This chain joins TRBV7-3 and TRBJ1-2, with 7 bases lining up with TRBD1. CDR3 length: 13 amino acids. Germline lookup yields CDR1 SGHTA and CDR2 FQGTGA. The J segment lost 6 bases and the V segment lost 3 bases, leaving 4 bases of the junction unmatched.